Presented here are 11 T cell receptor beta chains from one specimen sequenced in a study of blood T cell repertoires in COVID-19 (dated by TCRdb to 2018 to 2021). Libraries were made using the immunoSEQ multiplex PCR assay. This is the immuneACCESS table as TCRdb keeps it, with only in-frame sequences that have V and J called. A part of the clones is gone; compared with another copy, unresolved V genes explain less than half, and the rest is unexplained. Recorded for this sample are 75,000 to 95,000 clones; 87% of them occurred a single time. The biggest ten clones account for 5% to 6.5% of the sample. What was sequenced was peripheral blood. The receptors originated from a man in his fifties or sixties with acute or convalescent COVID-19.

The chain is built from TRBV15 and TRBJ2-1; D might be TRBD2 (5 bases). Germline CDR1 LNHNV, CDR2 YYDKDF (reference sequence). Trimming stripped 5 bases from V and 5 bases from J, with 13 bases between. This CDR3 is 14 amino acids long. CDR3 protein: CATSPRTGNNEQFF. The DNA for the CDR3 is TGTGCCACCAGCCCTAGGACGGGAAACAATGAGCAGTTCTTC. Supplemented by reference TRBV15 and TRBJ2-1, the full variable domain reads DAMVIQNPRYQVTQFGKPVTLSCSQTLNHNVMYWYQQKSSQAPKLLFHYYDKDFNNEADTPDNFQSRRPNTSFCFLDIRSPGLGDTAMYLCATSPRTGNNEQFFGPGTRLTVL.

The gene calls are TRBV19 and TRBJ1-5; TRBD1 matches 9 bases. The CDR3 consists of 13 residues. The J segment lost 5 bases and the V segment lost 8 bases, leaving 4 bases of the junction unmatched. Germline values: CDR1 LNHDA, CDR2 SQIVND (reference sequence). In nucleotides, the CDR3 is TGTGCCAGTCAGGGACAGGGTCATCAGCCCCAGCATTTT. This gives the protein CASQGQGHQPQHF. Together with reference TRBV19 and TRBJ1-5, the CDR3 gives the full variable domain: DGGITQSPKYLFRKEGQNVTLSCEQNLNHDAMYWYRQDPGQGLRLIYYSQIVNDFQKGDIAEGYSVSREKKESFPLTVTSAQKNPTAFYLCASQGQGHQPQHFGDGTRLSIL.

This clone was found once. The CDR3 bases are TGTGCCAGCAGCACCACCGGGGGACAGGCTCACACTGAAGCTTTCTTT. Encoded protein: CASSTTGGQAHTEAFF. The rearrangement uses TRBV5-6 and TRBJ1-1, with 8 nucleotides matching TRBD1. V was clipped by 4 bases and J by 3 bases; unmatched bases: 11. This CDR3 is 16 amino acids long. CDR1 SGHDT and CDR2 YYEEEE come from the germline V gene.

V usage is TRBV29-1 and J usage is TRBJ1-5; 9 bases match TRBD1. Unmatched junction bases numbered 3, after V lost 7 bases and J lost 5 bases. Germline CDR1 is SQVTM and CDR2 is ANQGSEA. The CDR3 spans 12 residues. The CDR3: CSGRQGDQPQHF. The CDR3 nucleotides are TGCAGCGGCCGACAGGGGGATCAGCCCCAGCATTTT.

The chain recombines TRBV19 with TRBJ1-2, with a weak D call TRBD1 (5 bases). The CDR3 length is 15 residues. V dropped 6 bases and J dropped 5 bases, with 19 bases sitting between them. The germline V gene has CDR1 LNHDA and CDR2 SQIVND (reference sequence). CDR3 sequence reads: CASRLDAGSFYGYTF. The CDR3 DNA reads TGTGCCAGTAGATTGGACGCAGGGTCCTTTTATGGCTACACCTTC.

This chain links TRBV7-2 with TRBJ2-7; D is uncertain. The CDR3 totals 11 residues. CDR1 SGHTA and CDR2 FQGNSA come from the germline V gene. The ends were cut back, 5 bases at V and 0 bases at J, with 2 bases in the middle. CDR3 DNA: TGTGCCAGCAGCCACTCCTACGAGCAGTACTTC. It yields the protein CASSHSYEQYF.

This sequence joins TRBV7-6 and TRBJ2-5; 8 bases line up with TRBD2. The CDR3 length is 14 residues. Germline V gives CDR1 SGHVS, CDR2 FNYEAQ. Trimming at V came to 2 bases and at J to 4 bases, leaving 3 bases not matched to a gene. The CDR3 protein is CASSLSAGGETQYF. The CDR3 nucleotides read TGTGCCAGCAGCTTATCGGCGGGGGGAGAGACCCAGTACTTC.

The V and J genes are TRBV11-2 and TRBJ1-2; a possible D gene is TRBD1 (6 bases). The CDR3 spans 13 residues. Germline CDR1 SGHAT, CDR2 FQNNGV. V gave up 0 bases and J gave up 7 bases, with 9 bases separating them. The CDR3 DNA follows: TGTGCCAGCAGCTTAGACAGGGGAGCTGGCTACACCTTC. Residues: CASSLDRGAGYTF.

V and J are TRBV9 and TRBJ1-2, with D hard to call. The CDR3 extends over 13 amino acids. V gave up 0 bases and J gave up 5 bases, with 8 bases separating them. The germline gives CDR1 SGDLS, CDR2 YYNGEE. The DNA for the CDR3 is TGTGCCAGCAGCGTAGGCACAGATTATGGCTACACCTTC. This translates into CASSVGTDYGYTF.

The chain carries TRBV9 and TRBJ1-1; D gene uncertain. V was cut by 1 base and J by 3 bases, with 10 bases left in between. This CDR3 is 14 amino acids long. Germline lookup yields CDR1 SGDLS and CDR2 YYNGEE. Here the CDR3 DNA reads TGTGCCAGCAGCGTAAACTCGAGGGACACTGAAGCTTTCTTT. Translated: CASSVNSRDTEAFF.

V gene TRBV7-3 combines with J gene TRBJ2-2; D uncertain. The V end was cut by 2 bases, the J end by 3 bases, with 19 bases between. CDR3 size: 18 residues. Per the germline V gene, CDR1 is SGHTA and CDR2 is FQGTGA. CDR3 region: CASSLSATSPVYTGELFF. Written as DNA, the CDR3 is TGTGCCAGCAGCTTATCCGCGACATCCCCCGTGTACACCGGGGAGCTGTTTTTT.